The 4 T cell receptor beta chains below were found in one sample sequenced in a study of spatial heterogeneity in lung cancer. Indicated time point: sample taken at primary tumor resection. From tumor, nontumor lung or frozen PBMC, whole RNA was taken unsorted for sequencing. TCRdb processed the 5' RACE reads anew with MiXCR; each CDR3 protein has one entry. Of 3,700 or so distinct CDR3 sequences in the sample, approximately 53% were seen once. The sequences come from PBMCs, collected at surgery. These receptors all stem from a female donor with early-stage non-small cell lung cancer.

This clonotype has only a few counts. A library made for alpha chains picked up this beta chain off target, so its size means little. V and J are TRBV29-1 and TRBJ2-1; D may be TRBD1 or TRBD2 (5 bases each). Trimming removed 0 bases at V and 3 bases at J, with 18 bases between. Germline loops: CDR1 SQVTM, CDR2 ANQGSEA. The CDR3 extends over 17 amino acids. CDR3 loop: CSVEDPAAGSFYNEQFF. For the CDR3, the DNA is TGCAGCGTTGAAGATCCAGCGGCAGGGAGCTTCTACAATGAGCAGTTCTTC.

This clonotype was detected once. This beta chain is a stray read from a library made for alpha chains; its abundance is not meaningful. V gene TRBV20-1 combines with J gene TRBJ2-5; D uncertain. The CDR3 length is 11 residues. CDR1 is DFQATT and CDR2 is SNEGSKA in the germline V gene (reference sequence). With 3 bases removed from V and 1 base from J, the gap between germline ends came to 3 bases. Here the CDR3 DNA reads TGCAGTGCTAGTCCCCAAGAGACCCAGTACTTC. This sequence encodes CSASPQETQYF.

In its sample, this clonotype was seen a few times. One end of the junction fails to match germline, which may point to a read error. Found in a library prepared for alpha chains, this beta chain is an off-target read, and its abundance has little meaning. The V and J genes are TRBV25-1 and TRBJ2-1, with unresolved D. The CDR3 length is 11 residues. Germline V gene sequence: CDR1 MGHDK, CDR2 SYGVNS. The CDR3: CASSDNGFLIF. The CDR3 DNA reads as TGTGCCAGCAGTGATAATGGGTTCCTGATCTTC.

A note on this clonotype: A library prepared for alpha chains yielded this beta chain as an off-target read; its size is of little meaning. The CDR3 spells CASSRGGLRTDTQYF. The CDR3 nucleotides read TGTGCCAGCAGCCGCGGTGGACTCCGCACAGATACGCAGTATTTT. The chain couples TRBV11-2 to TRBJ2-3; tentatively, D is TRBD2 (5 bases). From germline, CDR1 is SGHAT and CDR2 FQNNGV. The V gene lost 5 bases and the J gene lost 1 base, with 13 bases spanning the gap. The CDR3 length is 15 residues.